This T cell receptor beta chain was obtained from a study of T cells in Graves' hyperthyroidism and ophthalmopathy. There were TCR beta CDR3 regions amplified from RNA transcripts. TCR CDR3 regions were first amplified by RT-PCR with HTBI primers. Using its own MiXCR run on the multiplex PCR reads, TCRdb lists one record per CDR3 protein. Of 300,000 to 350,000 distinct CDR3 sequences in the sample, 16% were seen once. This clonotype was recorded many times. This TCR derives from a young man with Graves' hyperthyroidism. Sequenced input: blood.

For the CDR3, the DNA is TGTGCCAGCAGTCTGTCAGGGGGCATTCGCACTGAAGCTTTCTTT. Translation: CASSLSGGIRTEAFF. This chain joins TRBV28 and TRBJ1-1; 8 bases agree with TRBD1. Germline lookup yields CDR1 MDHEN and CDR2 SYDVKM. This CDR3 has 15 amino acids. Trimming removed 5 bases from V and 4 bases from J; junction bases left unmatched: 9.